The 27 T cell receptor beta chains below were found in one sample sequenced in a study of shared clonotypes between healthy human individuals. Libraries were prepared by immunoSEQ multiplex PCR; TCRdb keeps only in-frame clonotypes and omits some of them. The repertoire holds 400,000 to 600,000 clones, about 96% seen once, with 0.055% to 0.075% in the top ten. The sequenced sample consisted of naive CD4+ T cells sorted from blood. This sample's subset: CD45RA+ positively selected. Receptors were obtained from a woman in her twenties or thirties in good health.

The chain has TRBV6-6 and TRBJ1-1; D not resolved. The CDR3 loop spans 13 amino acids. From germline, CDR1 is MNHNY and CDR2 SVGAGI (reference sequence). The V and J ends lost 7 bases and 0 bases respectively, with 9 bases between them. The CDR3 region has the DNA TGTGCCAGCACCATAGAGATGAACACTGAAGCTTTCTTT. This sequence encodes CASTIEMNTEAFF.

Comments on this clone: Other DNA sequences in this sample translate to the same CDR3. The rearrangement uses TRBV5-4 and TRBJ2-7; a possible D gene is TRBD2 (5 bases). V was cut by 4 bases and J by 4 bases, with 12 bases left in between. Germline V gene data show CDR1 as SGHNT and CDR2 as YYREEE (reference sequence). This CDR3 comprises 13 residues. CDR3 region: CASSPGGRYEQYF. The CDR3 bases are TGTGCCAGCAGCCCCGGAGGACGGTACGAGCAGTACTTC.

The J gene is TRBJ1-5, the V gene TRBV2; the D is unclear. CDR1 is SNHLY, CDR2 FYNNEI, per germline. V was shortened by 2 bases and J by 1 base, with 6 bases between the two germline ends. CDR3 length: 14 residues. CDR3 region: CASSETVSNQPQHF. CDR3 nucleotides: TGTGCCAGCAGTGAAACAGTAAGCAATCAGCCCCAGCATTTT.

V usage is TRBV18 and J usage is TRBJ1-5; D might be TRBD1 (5 bases). CDR3 length: 14 amino acids. V lost 6 bases and J 2 bases, leaving 11 bases between the germline ends. The germline V gene has CDR1 KGHSH and CDR2 LQKENI. The CDR3 protein is CASSRGYGNQPQHF. The CDR3 coding sequence is TGTGCCAGCTCGAGGGGATACGGCAATCAGCCCCAGCATTTT.

As regards this clone: At the DNA level, this CDR3 is encoded by other sequences in the same sample as well. The V call is TRBV4-1, the J call TRBJ2-3; D gene unclear. The CDR3 length is 15 residues. The germline CDR1 and CDR2 sequences are MGHRA and YSYEKL. With 1 base removed from V and 0 bases from J, the gap between germline ends came to 8 bases. DNA of the CDR3: TGCGCCAGCAGCCAAGTAGGGCTTAGCACAGATACGCAGTATTTT. Encoded protein: CASSQVGLSTDTQYF.

The rearrangement joins TRBV19 to TRBJ1-5; D gene ambiguous. CDR1 is LNHDA and CDR2 is SQIVND in the germline V gene (reference sequence). The CDR3 runs 15 residues. V dropped 0 bases and J dropped 0 bases, with 6 bases sitting between them. CDR3 residues: CASSIEGFSNQPQHF. CDR3 bases: TGTGCCAGTAGTATAGAGGGTTTTAGCAATCAGCCCCAGCATTTT. Full variable domain (outside the CDR3, taken from reference TRBV19 and TRBJ1-5): DGGITQSPKYLFRKEGQNVTLSCEQNLNHDAMYWYRQDPGQGLRLIYYSQIVNDFQKGDIAEGYSVSREKKESFPLTVTSAQKNPTAFYLCASSIEGFSNQPQHFGDGTRLSIL.

In the case of this clone: The same CDR3 arises from other DNA sequences in this sample as well. The CDR3 DNA reads TGCGCCAGCAGCTTCCAGGGGTCTTACGAGCAGTACTTC. It is translated as CASSFQGSYEQYF. The V gene is TRBV5-1, the J gene TRBJ2-7; D possibly corresponds to TRBD1 (6 bases). V lost 2 bases and J lost 4, with 10 bases in between. Germline CDR1 is SGHRS and CDR2 is YFSETQ. The CDR3 length is 13 residues.

This clone was detected only once. The rearrangement uses TRBV5-1 and TRBJ2-5; 14 bases are a match to TRBD2. CDR3 size: 17 residues. With V trimmed by 5 bases and J by 9 bases, 15 bases remained unmatched. The germline V gene encodes CDR1 SGHRS and CDR2 YFSETQ. CDR3 loop: CASRESGLAGGPLPQYF. The CDR3 DNA is TGCGCCAGCAGGGAAAGCGGACTAGCGGGAGGCCCTTTGCCCCAGTACTTC.

The V call is TRBV4-1, the J call TRBJ2-6; D is unclear. The ends were cut back, 5 bases at V and 6 bases at J, with 17 bases in the middle. Germline CDR1 MGHRA, CDR2 YSYEKL. The CDR3 covers 16 residues. The CDR3 DNA reads as TGCGCCAGCAGCTCCCCGTACCCTCTGGCGGCCAACGTCCTGACTTTC. Translation gives CASSSPYPLAANVLTF.

The chain combines TRBV4-1 with TRBJ1-6, with 8 bases fitting TRBD1. With V trimmed by 4 bases and J by 8 bases, 13 bases remained unmatched. From germline, CDR1 is MGHRA and CDR2 YSYEKL. The CDR3 extends over 17 amino acids. The DNA for the CDR3 is TGCGCCAGCAGCCTCGGACAGGGCAGCAACTCGTATTCACCCCTCCACTTT. Amino acids: CASSLGQGSNSYSPLHF.

The rearrangement uses TRBV9 and TRBJ2-3; no definite D call. CDR3 length equals 12 residues. V shed 6 bases and J shed 3 bases, with 8 bases lying between them. The germline gives CDR1 SGDLS, CDR2 YYNGEE. The CDR3 region has the DNA TGTGCCAGCACCCCTACAACAGATACGCAGTATTTT. Its protein product is CASTPTTDTQYF.

The CDR3 DNA is TGTGCCAGCAGCAAGGCTACAGGGTCGGGAGATACGCAGTATTTT. It specifies CASSKATGSGDTQYF. The gene calls are TRBV21-1 and TRBJ2-3; TRBD1 is the table's D call and was not checked against the DNA. TRBV21-1 is classified as a pseudogene. This CDR3 has 15 residues.

The rearrangement links TRBV7-2 to TRBJ2-1; no firm D call. The ends were cut back, 4 bases at V and 0 bases at J, with 10 bases in the middle. Per the germline V gene, CDR1 is SGHTA and CDR2 is FQGNSA. The CDR3 is made up of 15 amino acids. The CDR3 DNA is TGTGCCAGCAGCTCCGTCTCGTCCTCCTACAATGAGCAGTTCTTC. It yields the protein CASSSVSSSYNEQFF. Full variable domain (outside the CDR3, taken from reference TRBV7-2 and TRBJ2-1): GAGVSQSPSNKVTEKGKDVELRCDPISGHTALYWYRQSLGQGLEFLIYFQGNSAPDKSGLPSDRFSAERTGGSVSTLTIQRTQQEDSAVYLCASSSVSSSYNEQFFGPGTRLTVL.

V is TRBV4-1 and J is TRBJ1-1, with D perhaps TRBD1 (6 bases). Germline CDR1 MGHRA, CDR2 YSYEKL. V lost 1 base and J lost 1, with 10 bases in between. This CDR3 has 15 amino acids. The CDR3 DNA reads as TGCGCCAGCAGCCAAGTATCGGGGGCGAACACTGAAGCTTTCTTT. This translates into CASSQVSGANTEAFF.

This chain uses TRBV18 with TRBJ1-2, with TRBD1 matching over 7 bases. Germline V gene data show CDR1 as KGHSH and CDR2 as LQKENI. The CDR3 extends over 15 amino acids. J lost 4 bases, V lost 3 bases, and 8 bases had no gene match. The DNA for the CDR3 is TGTGCCAGCTCACCCTCAGGGGGGTTGGGCTATGGCTACACCTTC. Residues: CASSPSGGLGYGYTF. Complete variable domain (other parts from reference TRBV18 and TRBJ1-2): NAGVMQNPRHLVRRRGQEARLRCSPMKGHSHVYWYRQLPEEGLKFMVYLQKENIIDESGMPKERFSAEFPKEGPSILRIQQVVRGDSAAYFCASSPSGGLGYGYTFGSGTRLTVV.

The rearrangement links TRBV9 to TRBJ1-5; possibly TRBD1 for D (5 bases). The CDR3 is 15 residues long. The V end lost 4 bases, the J end lost 0 bases, and 11 bases lay between the germline ends. Looked up from germline, CDR1 is SGDLS and CDR2 is YYNGEE. CDR3 sequence: CASSPQGNSNQPQHF. DNA of the CDR3: TGTGCCAGCAGCCCCCAGGGAAATAGCAATCAGCCCCAGCATTTT.

The V and J genes are TRBV9 and TRBJ2-5, with TRBD2 matching over 8 bases. The end of the DNA is better explained by TRBJ2-7, so the J call may be wrong. Germline assignment: CDR1 SGDLS and CDR2 YYNGEE. The CDR3 loop spans 15 amino acids. The CDR3 reads CASSSGTSKYYEQYF. The CDR3 bases are TGTGCCAGCAGCTCTGGGACTAGTAAGTACTACGAGCAGTACTTC.

This sequence joins TRBV29-1 and TRBJ2-2; 12 positions match TRBD2. The ends lost 4 bases at V and 6 bases at J; junction bases unmatched: 3. Germline assignment: CDR1 SQVTM and CDR2 ANQGSEA. This CDR3 region has 14 residues. CDR3 in amino acids: CSVGLAGASGELFF. CDR3 DNA: TGCAGCGTTGGACTAGCGGGAGCCTCCGGGGAGCTGTTTTTT.

The chain's CDR3 is CASSQERSDMQGVGEQYF. The CDR3 DNA reads as TGTGCCAGCAGCCAAGAAAGGTCTGATATGCAGGGAGTTGGGGAGCAGTACTTC. The chain carries TRBV14 and TRBJ2-7; D possibly matches TRBD1 or TRBD2 (5 bases each). The V end was cut by 0 bases, the J end by 7 bases, with 25 bases between. Looked up from germline, CDR1 is SGHDN and CDR2 is FVKESK. This CDR3 is built from 18 residues. Combining the CDR3 with reference TRBV14 and TRBJ2-7 gives the whole variable domain EAGVTQFPSHSVIEKGQTVTLRCDPISGHDNLYWYRRVMGKEIKFLLHFVKESKQDESGMPNNRFLAERTGGTYSTLKVQPAELEDSGVYFCASSQERSDMQGVGEQYFGPGTRLTVT.

The rearrangement joins TRBV19 to TRBJ2-7, with 7 bases lining up with TRBD2. The junction had 7 bases not matched to a gene; V was cut back by 1 base and J by 4 bases. Germline CDR1 LNHDA, CDR2 SQIVND (reference sequence). The CDR3 extends over 15 amino acids. The CDR3 loop reads CASSIASSGTYEQYF. CDR3 DNA sequence: TGTGCCAGTAGTATAGCGTCCAGCGGGACGTACGAGCAGTACTTC.

This sequence joins TRBV28 and TRBJ1-2; 12 bases map to TRBD1. Germline V gene data show CDR1 as MDHEN and CDR2 as SYDVKM. This CDR3 has 14 residues. V trimming: 5 bases; J trimming: 7 bases; junction bases outside the gene matches: 5. The CDR3 region is CASSTGTGGGGYTF. CDR3 bases: TGTGCCAGCAGTACCGGGACAGGGGGCGGTGGCTACACCTTC.

The chain has TRBV7-3 and TRBJ2-3; 7 bases are shared with TRBD2. Unmatched junction bases numbered 9, after V lost 2 bases and J lost 4 bases. Per germline, CDR1 SGHTA and CDR2 FQGTGA. This CDR3 has 16 residues. The chain's CDR3 is CASSLEGRGLPDTQYF. The CDR3 DNA reads as TGTGCCAGCAGCTTAGAGGGGAGGGGTTTACCAGATACGCAGTATTTT. Based on the CDR3 plus reference TRBV7-3 and TRBJ2-3, the full variable domain is GAGVSQTPSNKVTEKGKYVELRCDPISGHTALYWYRQSLGQGPEFLIYFQGTGAADDSGLPNDRFFAVRPEGSVSTLKIQRTERGDSAVYLCASSLEGRGLPDTQYFGPGTRLTVL.

The DNA for the CDR3 is TGTGCCAGCTCTGGCGGAGTCTACGAGCAGTACTTC. It specifies CASSGGVYEQYF. The rearrangement uses TRBV28 and TRBJ2-7; D gene uncertain. The CDR3 has 12 residues. Trimming cost V 8 bases and J 3 bases, with 11 bases left between them. CDR1 and CDR2 (germline): MDHEN, SYDVKM.

The J gene is TRBJ1-2, the V gene TRBV18, with 9 bases lining up with TRBD1. J lost 8 bases, V lost 5 bases, and 9 bases had no gene match. The CDR3 runs to 14 residues. In germline, CDR1 is KGHSH, CDR2 LQKENI. CDR3 in DNA: TGTGCCAGCTCAACGGGACAGGGATTACGGGGCTACACCTTC. Protein: CASSTGQGLRGYTF.

The chain carries TRBV7-3 and TRBJ2-3, with 12 positions matching TRBD2. This CDR3 contains 16 residues. Germline CDR1 and CDR2: SGHTA and FQGTGA. The J segment lost 0 bases and the V segment lost 2 bases, leaving 0 bases of the junction unmatched. The CDR3 is CASSLGTSGSTDTQYF. In nucleotides, the CDR3 is TGTGCCAGCAGCTTAGGGACTAGCGGGAGCACAGATACGCAGTATTTT.

J is TRBJ2-5 and V is TRBV7-7, with 9 bases lining up with TRBD2. Trimming cost V 8 bases and J 0 bases; bases outside gene matches: 1. This CDR3 is 13 amino acids long. CDR1 SSHAT and CDR2 FNYEAQ come from the germline V gene (reference sequence). The CDR3 DNA reads TGTGCCAGCGCGGGAGGGAACCAAGAGACCCAGTACTTC. Residues: CASAGGNQETQYF. Full variable domain (outside the CDR3, taken from reference TRBV7-7 and TRBJ2-5): GAGVSQSPRYKVTKRGQDVTLRCDPISSHATLYWYQQALGQGPEFLTYFNYEAQPDKSGLPSDRFSAERPEGSISTLTIQRTEQRDSAMYRCASAGGNQETQYFGPGTRLLVL.

The V and J genes are TRBV7-9 and TRBJ2-7; D remains unclear. There are 13 residues in the CDR3. V was shortened by 5 bases and J by 2 bases, with 10 bases between the two germline ends. Germline loops: CDR1 SEHNR, CDR2 FQNEAQ (reference sequence). CDR3 DNA sequence: TGTGCCAGCAGCCACGCGGACCCCTACGAGCAGTACTTC. Residues: CASSHADPYEQYF.